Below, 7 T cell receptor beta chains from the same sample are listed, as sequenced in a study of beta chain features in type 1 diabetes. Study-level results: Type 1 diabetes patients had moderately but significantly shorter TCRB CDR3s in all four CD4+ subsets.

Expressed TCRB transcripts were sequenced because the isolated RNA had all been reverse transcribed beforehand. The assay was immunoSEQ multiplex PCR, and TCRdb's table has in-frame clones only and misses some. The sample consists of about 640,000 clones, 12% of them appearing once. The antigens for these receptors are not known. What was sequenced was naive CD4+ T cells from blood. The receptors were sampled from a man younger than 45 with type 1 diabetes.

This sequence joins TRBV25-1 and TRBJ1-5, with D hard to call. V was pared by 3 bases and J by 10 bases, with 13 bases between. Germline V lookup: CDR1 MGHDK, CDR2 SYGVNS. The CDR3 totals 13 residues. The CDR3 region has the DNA TGTGCCAGCAGTGATATAAGGGAGTTCCCCCAGCATTTT. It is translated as CASSDIREFPQHF.

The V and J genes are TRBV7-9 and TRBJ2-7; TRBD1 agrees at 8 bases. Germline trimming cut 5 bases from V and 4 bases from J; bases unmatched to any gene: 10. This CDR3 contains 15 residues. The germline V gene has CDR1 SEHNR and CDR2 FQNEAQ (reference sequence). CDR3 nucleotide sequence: TGTGCCAGCAGCCTATTTGCGCAGGGGGCTTACGAGCAGTACTTC. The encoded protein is CASSLFAQGAYEQYF.

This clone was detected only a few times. The CDR3 loop is CASRDYSYEQYF. The CDR3 nucleotides are TGTGCCAGCAGGGACTACTCCTACGAGCAGTACTTC. The chain is built from TRBV6-5 and TRBJ2-7, with D tentatively TRBD2 (6 bases). V was trimmed by 6 bases and J by 0 bases, leaving 6 bases between them. CDR1 is MNHEY, CDR2 SVGAGI, per germline. The CDR3 extends over 12 amino acids.

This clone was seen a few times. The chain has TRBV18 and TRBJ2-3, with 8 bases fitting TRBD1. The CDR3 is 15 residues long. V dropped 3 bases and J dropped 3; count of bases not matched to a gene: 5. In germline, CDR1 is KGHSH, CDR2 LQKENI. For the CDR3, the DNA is TGTGCCAGCTCACCGCAGGGGGCAAAGACAGATACGCAGTATTTT. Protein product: CASSPQGAKTDTQYF.

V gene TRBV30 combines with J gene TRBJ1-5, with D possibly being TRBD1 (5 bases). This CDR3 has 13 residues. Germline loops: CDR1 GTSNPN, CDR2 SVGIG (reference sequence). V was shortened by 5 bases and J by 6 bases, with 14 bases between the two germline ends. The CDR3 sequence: CAWGTHGRQPQHF. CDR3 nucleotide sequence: TGTGCCTGGGGGACTCACGGGCGTCAGCCCCAGCATTTT.

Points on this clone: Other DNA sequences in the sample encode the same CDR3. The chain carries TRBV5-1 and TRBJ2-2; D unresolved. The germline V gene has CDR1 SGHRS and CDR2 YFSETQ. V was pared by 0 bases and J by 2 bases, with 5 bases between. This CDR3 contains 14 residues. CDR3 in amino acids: CASSLGANTGELFF. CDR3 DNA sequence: TGCGCCAGCAGCTTGGGGGCTAACACCGGGGAGCTGTTTTTT.

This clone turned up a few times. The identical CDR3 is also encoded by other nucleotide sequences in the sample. The CDR3 loop reads CSASTDYGYTF. CDR3 nucleotides: TGCAGTGCTTCGACCGACTATGGCTACACCTTC. The chain has TRBV20-1 and TRBJ1-2; D remains ambiguous. CDR3 length equals 11 residues. The V gene's germline CDR1 is DFQATT and CDR2 SNEGSKA (reference sequence). The V and J ends lost 5 bases and 3 bases respectively, with 7 bases between them.